This record concerns one T cell receptor beta chain sequence. Its antigen remains unidentified. The CDR3 is 17 amino acids. In germline, CDR1 is DFQATT, CDR2 SNEGSKA (reference sequence). V gave up 4 bases and J gave up 5 bases; unmatched junction bases: 16. The data were taken from a study of Graves' ophthalmopathy and Graves' hyperthyroidism. The TCR beta CDR3 regions underwent amplification from RNA transcripts. The first-round RT-PCR employed HTBI primers together with the Qiagen OneStep RT-PCR kit. A multiplex PCR was then performed as the second round. TCRdb re-called the multiplex PCR reads through MiXCR, storing one row per CDR3 protein. Among over a million distinct CDR3 sequences listed, approximately 35% were seen once. General study points: Thyroid clonotypes that were expanded above 0.001 frequency mostly also appeared in blood. The model achieved approximately 71% sensitivity and about 76% specificity for ophthalmopathy progression. Using 13 signatures, a model distinguished ophthalmopathy from stable hyperthyroidism, reaching roughly 90% sensitivity and 81.08% specificity.

Enrolled hyperthyroidism patients had a new diagnosis, a duration under 2 months, and an age of 18 to 65. The receptor's source is an adult man with Graves' hyperthyroidism. This chain links TRBV20-1 with TRBJ2-5, with 10 bases matching TRBD2. The sequenced material came from peripheral blood or thyroid tissue (not recorded which). CDR3 nucleotide sequence: TGCAGTGCTACCTCTCCAAGAGGGAGCGGGGGGGGTGAGACCCAGTACTTC. This codes for CSATSPRGSGGGETQYF.